This record looks at one TCR beta chain sequence and its context. Its matching antigen is unknown. With 3 bases removed from V and 5 bases from J, the gap between germline ends came to 14 bases. The CDR3 runs to 14 residues. The V gene's germline CDR1 is MDHEN and CDR2 SYDVKM. The data were taken from a study of T cell responses to AZD1222 COVID-19 vaccine. Findings of the study overall: In a largely white British group with more females than males, clonal diversity was possibly underestimated. Two AZD1222 administrations were followed by greater Spike-specific TCR breadth and depth.

TCRdb keeps only in-frame clones here, not all; method: immunoSEQ multiplex PCR. Here the sample spans more than 75,000 clones, roughly nine tenths being singletons. This TCR came from an adult in good health. The chain carries TRBV28 and TRBJ2-7; weak D call: TRBD1 (6 bases). The source material was peripheral blood, sampled on day 0 of AZD1222 vaccination. The chain's CDR3 is CASSLRGRIHEQYF. The CDR3 region has the DNA TGTGCCAGCAGTTTGAGGGGGAGAATCCACGAGCAGTACTTC.